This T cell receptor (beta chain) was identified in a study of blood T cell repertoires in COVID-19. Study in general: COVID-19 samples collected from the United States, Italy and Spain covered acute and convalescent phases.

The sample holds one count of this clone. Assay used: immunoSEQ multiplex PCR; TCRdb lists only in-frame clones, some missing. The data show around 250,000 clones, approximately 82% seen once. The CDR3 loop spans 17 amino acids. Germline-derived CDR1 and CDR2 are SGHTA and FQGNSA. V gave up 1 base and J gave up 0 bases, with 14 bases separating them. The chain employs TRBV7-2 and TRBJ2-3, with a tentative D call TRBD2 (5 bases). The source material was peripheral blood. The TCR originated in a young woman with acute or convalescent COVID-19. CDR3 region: CASSLGGFTSSTDTQYF. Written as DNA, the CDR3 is TGTGCCAGCAGCTTAGGGGGATTTACTAGTAGCACAGATACGCAGTATTTT.